A selection of T cell receptor beta chains follows, all from one sample in a study of T cell responses to AZD1222 COVID-19 vaccine. Repertoires were generated with immunoSEQ multiplex PCR, while TCRdb's copy carries only in-frame clones and drops some. The sample carries about 69,000 clones, roughly 80% recorded once. The specimen comprised peripheral blood, sampled 28 days after the second AZD1222 dose. The receptors derive from an adult who received the AZD1222 COVID-19 vaccine. Each CDR3 is given with its conserved first and last residue. The order of the fields is D gene, V gene, clone size, J gene, CDR3 protein, CDR3 DNA. The D gene is left open where the match is weak. Rows may omit the clone size; those that give it use once, few, many or a size class.

D gene: TRBD2; V gene: TRBV10-2; clone size: once; J gene: TRBJ2-2; CDR3 protein: CASSRGGAINTGELFF; CDR3 DNA: TGCGCCAGCAGTCGCGGGGGGGCTATTAATACCGGGGAGCTGTTTTTT
D gene: TRBD2; V gene: TRBV4-2; clone size: .; J gene: TRBJ2-1; CDR3 protein: CASSQDPGGYNEQFF; CDR3 DNA: TGTGCCAGCAGCCAAGATCCGGGGGGGTACAATGAGCAGTTCTTC
D gene: TRBD1; V gene: TRBV7-8; clone size: .; J gene: TRBJ1-1; CDR3 protein: CASSRSGTGGTEAFF; CDR3 DNA: TGTGCCAGCAGCCGCTCCGGGACAGGGGGGACTGAAGCTTTCTTT
D gene: TRBD1; V gene: TRBV12-3/TRBV12-4; clone size: .; J gene: TRBJ1-2; CDR3 protein: CASTQDRDYGYTF; CDR3 DNA: TGTGCCAGCACCCAGGACAGGGACTATGGCTACACCTTC
D gene: .; V gene: TRBV4-1; clone size: .; J gene: TRBJ1-5; CDR3 protein: CASSQDRGGPNQPQHF; CDR3 DNA: TGCGCCAGCAGCCAAGATCGCGGGGGCCCCAATCAGCCCCAGCATTTT
D gene: TRBD2; V gene: TRBV5-8; clone size: few; J gene: TRBJ2-2; CDR3 protein: CASSRMTGLAGGANTGELFF; CDR3 DNA: TGTGCCAGCAGCAGAATGACCGGACTAGCGGGGGGCGCGAACACCGGGGAGCTGTTTTTT
D gene: .; V gene: TRBV6-1; clone size: .; J gene: TRBJ1-6; CDR3 protein: CASSERSYNSPLHF; CDR3 DNA: TGTGCCAGCAGTGAGAGATCCTATAATTCACCCCTCCACTTT
D gene: TRBD1; V gene: TRBV9; clone size: .; J gene: TRBJ1-5; CDR3 protein: CASSETGATGQPQHF; CDR3 DNA: TGTGCCAGCAGCGAGACAGGGGCAACGGGGCAGCCCCAGCATTTT
D gene: .; V gene: TRBV3-1/TRBV3-2; clone size: .; J gene: TRBJ1-3; CDR3 protein: CASSQLPEGNSGNTIYF; CDR3 DNA: TGTGCCAGCAGCCAACTGCCTGAAGGAAACTCTGGAAACACCATATATTTT
D gene: TRBD1; V gene: TRBV6-5; clone size: .; J gene: TRBJ1-2; CDR3 protein: CASSRTGGRGYTF; CDR3 DNA: TGTGCCAGCAGTCGGACAGGGGGACGTGGCTACACCTTC
D gene: .; V gene: TRBV30; clone size: .; J gene: TRBJ1-1; CDR3 protein: CAWSKEPGQNTEAFF; CDR3 DNA: TGTGCCTGGAGTAAAGAACCCGGGCAGAACACTGAAGCTTTCTTT
D gene: .; V gene: TRBV19; clone size: once; J gene: TRBJ1-4; CDR3 protein: CASRLDHKNEKLFF; CDR3 DNA: TGTGCCAGTAGATTGGACCATAAGAATGAAAAACTGTTTTTT
D gene: .; V gene: TRBV11-2; clone size: .; J gene: TRBJ2-5; CDR3 protein: CASSLGGGTQETQYF; CDR3 DNA: TGTGCCAGCAGCTTAGGAGGGGGGACTCAAGAGACCCAGTACTTC
D gene: .; V gene: TRBV28; clone size: .; J gene: TRBJ1-4; CDR3 protein: CATGTDEKLFF; CDR3 DNA: TGTGCCACCGGGACGGACGAAAAACTGTTTTTT
D gene: .; V gene: TRBV19; clone size: few; J gene: TRBJ2-1; CDR3 protein: CASSIRVNNEQFF; CDR3 DNA: TGTGCCAGTAGTATACGGGTAAACAATGAGCAGTTCTTC
D gene: .; V gene: TRBV6-6; clone size: .; J gene: TRBJ2-2; CDR3 protein: CATGYSDTGELFF; CDR3 DNA: TGTGCCACCGGGTACAGTGACACCGGGGAGCTGTTTTTT
D gene: .; V gene: TRBV5-5; clone size: .; J gene: TRBJ1-6; CDR3 protein: CASSAPGQRDSPLHF; CDR3 DNA: TGTGCCAGCAGCGCGCCAGGACAGAGAGATTCACCCCTCCACTTT
D gene: .; V gene: TRBV6-2/TRBV6-3; clone size: once; J gene: TRBJ1-6; CDR3 protein: CASSFPRANSPLHF; CDR3 DNA: TGTGCCAGCAGTTTCCCCAGGGCGAATTCACCCCTCCACTTT
D gene: TRBD2; V gene: TRBV5-4; clone size: .; J gene: TRBJ2-5; CDR3 protein: CASSPAGRGKETQYF; CDR3 DNA: TGTGCCAGCAGCCCCGCCGGGAGGGGAAAAGAGACCCAGTACTTC
D gene: TRBD2; V gene: TRBV6-4; clone size: .; J gene: TRBJ2-3; CDR3 protein: CASSPGLAGGGDTQYF; CDR3 DNA: TGTGCCAGCAGTCCGGGACTAGCGGGGGGAGGAGATACGCAGTATTTT
D gene: TRBD2; V gene: TRBV6-2/TRBV6-3; clone size: .; J gene: TRBJ2-2; CDR3 protein: CASSYRLANTGELFF; CDR3 DNA: TGTGCCAGCAGTTATCGACTAGCTAACACCGGGGAGCTGTTTTTT
D gene: TRBD2; V gene: TRBV27; clone size: .; J gene: TRBJ2-1; CDR3 protein: CASSFGTSKGNEQFF; CDR3 DNA: TGTGCCAGCAGTTTTGGGACTAGCAAGGGCAATGAGCAGTTCTTC
D gene: TRBD2; V gene: TRBV9; clone size: few; J gene: TRBJ2-3; CDR3 protein: CASSVGTSGGAGTDTQYF; CDR3 DNA: TGTGCCAGCAGCGTAGGGACTAGCGGGGGGGCGGGCACAGATACGCAGTATTTT
D gene: .; V gene: TRBV3-1/TRBV3-2; clone size: .; J gene: TRBJ2-7; CDR3 protein: CASTRGATYEQYF; CDR3 DNA: TGTGCCAGCACCCGCGGGGCAACCTACGAGCAGTACTTC
D gene: TRBD2; V gene: TRBV11-3; clone size: few; J gene: TRBJ2-3; CDR3 protein: CASSLSYPPVGGSTDTQYF; CDR3 DNA: TGTGCCAGCAGCTTATCCTACCCTCCGGTGGGGGGGAGCACAGATACGCAGTATTTT
D gene: .; V gene: TRBV3-1/TRBV3-2; clone size: .; J gene: TRBJ2-5; CDR3 protein: CASSQDFGGTGETQYF; CDR3 DNA: TGTGCCAGCAGCCAAGATTTTGGGGGGACGGGAGAGACCCAGTACTTC
D gene: .; V gene: TRBV7-5; clone size: .; J gene: TRBJ2-4; CDR3 protein: CARNPSRGAGREYIQYF; CDR3 DNA: TGTGCCAGAAACCCCAGCCGGGGCGCAGGGAGGGAATACATTCAGTACTTC
D gene: .; V gene: TRBV5-1; clone size: .; J gene: TRBJ2-7; CDR3 protein: CASSLAGGRGVAYEQYF; CDR3 DNA: TGCGCCAGCAGCTTGGCCGGTGGAAGAGGGGTGGCCTACGAGCAGTACTTC
D gene: .; V gene: TRBV5-5; clone size: .; J gene: TRBJ2-1; CDR3 protein: CASSLPRLYNEQFF; CDR3 DNA: TGTGCCAGCAGCTTGCCCCGCCTATACAATGAGCAGTTCTTC
D gene: .; V gene: TRBV28; clone size: .; J gene: TRBJ1-3; CDR3 protein: CATGPSGNTIYF; CDR3 DNA: TGTGCCACTGGCCCTTCTGGAAACACCATATATTTT
D gene: .; V gene: TRBV9; clone size: .; J gene: TRBJ2-7; CDR3 protein: CASSGSPSGPYEQYF; CDR3 DNA: TGTGCCAGCAGCGGCTCACCCAGCGGGCCCTACGAGCAGTACTTC
D gene: .; V gene: TRBV19; clone size: .; J gene: TRBJ1-5; CDR3 protein: CASRTVRSNQPQHF; CDR3 DNA: TGTGCCAGTAGGACTGTGAGGAGCAATCAGCCCCAGCATTTT
D gene: .; V gene: TRBV12-3/TRBV12-4; clone size: .; J gene: TRBJ1-2; CDR3 protein: CASSSWWANGYTF; CDR3 DNA: TGTGCCAGCAGTTCATGGTGGGCAAATGGCTACACCTTC
D gene: TRBD1; V gene: TRBV7-9; clone size: few; J gene: TRBJ1-2; CDR3 protein: CASSYLQGQGVSGYTF; CDR3 DNA: TGTGCCAGCAGCTACCTCCAGGGACAGGGGGTTTCAGGCTACACCTTC
D gene: .; V gene: TRBV30; clone size: once; J gene: TRBJ2-5; CDR3 protein: CAWSVQDDETQYF; CDR3 DNA: TGTGCCTGGAGTGTACAGGACGATGAGACCCAGTACTTC
D gene: .; V gene: TRBV6-5; clone size: .; J gene: TRBJ1-3; CDR3 protein: CATRDAYGNTIYF; CDR3 DNA: TGTGCCACCAGGGATGCTTACGGAAACACCATATATTTT
D gene: .; V gene: TRBV6-5; clone size: .; J gene: TRBJ1-1; CDR3 protein: CASMFGTKNTEAFF; CDR3 DNA: TGTGCCAGCATGTTTGGGACCAAGAACACTGAAGCTTTCTTT
D gene: .; V gene: TRBV5-8; clone size: few; J gene: TRBJ1-2; CDR3 protein: CASSLPGYWLSYGYTF; CDR3 DNA: TGTGCCAGCAGCTTGCCAGGGTATTGGCTAAGCTATGGCTACACCTTC
D gene: .; V gene: TRBV5-6; clone size: .; J gene: TRBJ1-1; CDR3 protein: CASSWGTEAFF; CDR3 DNA: TGTGCCAGCAGCTGGGGGACTGAAGCTTTCTTT
D gene: .; V gene: TRBV7-6; clone size: .; J gene: TRBJ2-2; CDR3 protein: CASRASPTGELFF; CDR3 DNA: TGTGCCAGCAGAGCTAGCCCGACCGGGGAGCTGTTTTTT
D gene: .; V gene: TRBV6-1; clone size: .; J gene: TRBJ1-5; CDR3 protein: CASSELLQPQHF; CDR3 DNA: TGTGCCAGCAGTGAACTGCTCCAGCCCCAGCATTTT
D gene: .; V gene: TRBV4-2; clone size: .; J gene: TRBJ2-1; CDR3 protein: CASSQGTRGVEQFF; CDR3 DNA: TGTGCCAGCAGCCAAGGGACCAGGGGGGTTGAGCAGTTCTTC
D gene: .; V gene: TRBV19; clone size: .; J gene: TRBJ1-5; CDR3 protein: CASSIDQEIQPQHF; CDR3 DNA: TGTGCCAGTAGTATAGATCAAGAGATTCAGCCCCAGCATTTT
D gene: .; V gene: TRBV19; clone size: .; J gene: TRBJ1-1; CDR3 protein: CASGGSGKLSNTEAFF; CDR3 DNA: TGTGCCAGTGGGGGGTCAGGAAAGCTGAGCAACACTGAAGCTTTCTTT
D gene: TRBD1; V gene: TRBV5-6; clone size: few; J gene: TRBJ1-2; CDR3 protein: CASSLQGAIYGYTF; CDR3 DNA: TGTGCCAGCAGCCTACAGGGGGCGATCTATGGCTACACCTTC
D gene: .; V gene: TRBV5-6; clone size: once; J gene: TRBJ2-7; CDR3 protein: CASSPGTYEQYF; CDR3 DNA: TGTGCCAGCAGCCCTGGTACCTACGAGCAGTACTTC
D gene: TRBD1; V gene: TRBV6-2/TRBV6-3; clone size: .; J gene: TRBJ2-7; CDR3 protein: CASSRTGGISYEQYF; CDR3 DNA: TGTGCCAGCAGCCGGACAGGGGGCATATCCTACGAGCAGTACTTC
D gene: .; V gene: TRBV6-2/TRBV6-3; clone size: .; J gene: TRBJ2-1; CDR3 protein: CASSPDLYEQFF; CDR3 DNA: TGTGCCAGCAGTCCGGACCTTTATGAGCAGTTCTTC
D gene: TRBD1; V gene: TRBV6-5; clone size: .; J gene: TRBJ2-7; CDR3 protein: CASAYRGLSEQYF; CDR3 DNA: TGTGCCAGTGCGTACAGGGGTTTAAGCGAGCAGTACTTC
D gene: .; V gene: TRBV29-1; clone size: .; J gene: TRBJ2-3; CDR3 protein: CSVERGPRTDTQYF; CDR3 DNA: TGCAGCGTTGAACGGGGGCCGCGCACAGATACGCAGTATTTT
D gene: TRBD2; V gene: TRBV4-3; clone size: .; J gene: TRBJ2-1; CDR3 protein: CASSQTGTSYEQFF; CDR3 DNA: TGCGCCAGCAGCCAGACAGGGACTAGCTATGAGCAGTTCTTC
D gene: TRBD1; V gene: TRBV6-5; clone size: .; J gene: TRBJ1-1; CDR3 protein: CASSSTGGYAEAFF; CDR3 DNA: TGTGCCAGCAGTTCAACAGGGGGCTATGCTGAAGCTTTCTTT
D gene: .; V gene: TRBV6-5; clone size: once; J gene: TRBJ1-4; CDR3 protein: CASSYTATNEKLFF; CDR3 DNA: TGTGCCAGCAGTTACACAGCAACTAATGAAAAACTGTTTTTT
D gene: .; V gene: TRBV27; clone size: once; J gene: TRBJ2-1; CDR3 protein: CASSRTRGDNEQFF; CDR3 DNA: TGTGCCAGCAGCAGGACTAGGGGGGACAATGAGCAGTTCTTC